This T cell receptor beta chain was profiled in a study of human T cells and chemical hapten exposure. This clonotype appeared many times. The antigen is undetermined. Each CDR3 protein is one row after TCRdb ran MiXCR on the RACE reads. Here the sample spans more than 300,000 distinct CDR3 sequences, 5.5% being singletons. Time point specified: pre-sensitization, week 0. Treatment in this sample: therapeutic diphenylcyclopropenone sensitization with weekly scalp DPC. Study-level results: Against controls, expanded TCRs gave rise to significantly more large CDR3 similarity clusters.

The germline gives CDR1 DFQATT, CDR2 SNEGSKA (reference sequence). Trimming took 5 bases from V and 3 from J, leaving 26 bases between them. The CDR3 covers 17 residues. This chain links TRBV20-1 with TRBJ2-7, with D perhaps matching TRBD2 (6 bases). The origin of this receptor is a young woman with alopecia areata. Some clones in this sample may be carry-over from other donors' samples. This specimen was whole blood, taken in connection with sensitization to the hapten diphenylcyclopropenone (DPC). CDR3 nucleotide sequence: TGCAGTGCTGCCAACACCGTCTCGGCGGGGCTTTTCTACGAGCAGTACTTC. Protein: CSAANTVSAGLFYEQYF.